The rows below give T cell receptor beta chains drawn from one sample of a study of blood T cell repertoires in COVID-19. The table came from immunoSEQ multiplex PCR; TCRdb's copy has only in-frame clones and leaves some out. The sample yields around 340,000 clones, around 88% seen once. The sequencing sample was made of peripheral blood. These receptors all come from a man aged 25 to 45 with active or convalescent COVID-19. CDR3s include the opening cysteine and the closing phenylalanine or tryptophan. D genes are given only for firm matches. The size field is filled for only some rows; it gives once, few, many or a size class.

>NA|TRBV6-5|TRBJ2-3|NA
TGTGCCAGCAATCCCTCGGGGGTAGATACGCAGTATTTT
CASNPSGVDTQYF
>NA|TRBV10-3|TRBJ1-4|TRBD1
TGTGCCATCAGTGTCGGGACAGGGCCTAATGAAAAACTGTTTTTT
CAISVGTGPNEKLFF
>NA|TRBV5-6|TRBJ2-1|NA
TGTGCCAGCAGCCTCGCGAACAATGAGCAGTTCTTC
CASSLANNEQFF
>NA|TRBV9|TRBJ1-5|TRBD1
TGTGCCAGCAGCGGAGGGACAGGAGACAATCAGCCCCAGCATTTT
CASSGGTGDNQPQHF
>NA|TRBV2|TRBJ2-7|TRBD1
TGTGCCAGCAGTGCCTTGACAGGGAACGAGCAGTACTTC
CASSALTGNEQYF
>few|TRBV7-9|TRBJ1-1|NA
TGTGCCAGCAGCTTTTCAGGAGGAAACACTGAAGCTTTCTTT
CASSFSGGNTEAFF
>NA|TRBV19|TRBJ2-1|TRBD2
TGTGCCTCCTGGGCCTCCAGCGGGACCTCCAATGAGCAGTTCTTC
CASWASSGTSNEQFF
>NA|TRBV28|TRBJ1-6|NA
TGTGCCACTCAGGGAATTTATAATTCACCCCTCCACTTT
CATQGIYNSPLHF
>NA|TRBV27|TRBJ2-7|NA
TGTGCCAGCAGTTCGTACCCACGGAGCACTGACTACGAGCAGTACTTC
CASSSYPRSTDYEQYF
>NA|TRBV27|TRBJ2-7|NA
TGTGCCAGCAGTTTTCAGGGGACCTACGAGCAGTACTTC
CASSFQGTYEQYF
>NA|TRBV6-5|TRBJ2-3|TRBD1
TGTGCCAGCAGCCGGGACAGGGGTAAAGATACGCAGTATTTT
CASSRDRGKDTQYF
>NA|TRBV2|TRBJ2-5|TRBD2
TGTGCCAGCAGTGAGACAAGGACTAGCGGGGGCCAGTACTTC
CASSETRTSGGQYF
>NA|TRBV12-5|TRBJ1-4|NA
TGTGCTAGTGGTTTGAGGACAGATAATGAAAAACTGTTTTTT
CASGLRTDNEKLFF
>NA|TRBV10-3|TRBJ1-1|NA
TGTGCCGCCGGGGAGCTTAGGAGCACTGAAGCTTTCTTT
CAAGELRSTEAFF
>NA|TRBV30|TRBJ1-5|NA
TGTGCCTGGAGTTTATACAGGGGCAATCAGCCCCAGCATTTT
CAWSLYRGNQPQHF
>NA|TRBV5-1|TRBJ2-7|NA
TGCGCCAGCAGCTGGGGCGTAGGGCTCTCCTACGAGCAGTACTTC
CASSWGVGLSYEQYF
>NA|TRBV15|TRBJ2-3|NA
TGTGCCACCAGCAGGGGCCGTGATTGGGCAGATACGCAGTATTTT
CATSRGRDWADTQYF
>NA|TRBV7-6|TRBJ2-5|TRBD2
TGTGCCAGCAGCTTAGGAATTAAGGCTAGCGGGGTTCAGACCCAGTACTTC
CASSLGIKASGVQTQYF
>NA|TRBV6-5|TRBJ2-7|TRBD1
TGTGCCAGCAGCCAGGCCAACTTAGACAGGGTCGAGCAGTACTTC
CASSQANLDRVEQYF
>NA|TRBV5-1|TRBJ1-6|NA
TGCGCCAGCCCCCAACCGAGGACAGCGACTAATTCACCCCTCCACTTT
CASPQPRTATNSPLHF
>NA|TRBV12-5|TRBJ1-1|NA
TGTGCTAGTGGTTTCGCGAGGCTCCATAGAGTAAAGGACACTGAAGCTTTCTTT
CASGFARLHRVKDTEAFF
>NA|TRBV7-9|TRBJ1-6|TRBD1
TGTGCCAGCAGTTCCAACCTCGGGGACAGTTCACCCCTCCACTTT
CASSSNLGDSSPLHF
>NA|TRBV9|TRBJ2-2|NA
TGTGCCAGCAGCGCCCGGGTAGGGGAGCTGTTTTTT
CASSARVGELFF
>NA|TRBV25-1|TRBJ2-5|TRBD1
TGTGCCAGCAGCCGGACCGGGACAGAAGGAGAGACCCAGTACTTC
CASSRTGTEGETQYF
>once|TRBV6-6|TRBJ1-1|NA
TGTGCCAGCAGTATCACAGGGGAAGCTTTCTTT
CASSITGEAFF
>NA|TRBV12-3/TRBV12-4|TRBJ2-7|TRBD2
TGTGCCAGCAGTTTAGGCGGGGGCTACGAGCAGTACTTC
CASSLGGGYEQYF
>NA|TRBV5-1|TRBJ1-4|TRBD1
TGCGCCAGCGCCACGACAGGGGAAAGTGAAAAACTGTTTTTT
CASATTGESEKLFF
>few|TRBV9|TRBJ1-2|NA
TGTGCCAGCAGCGTAAATGCGGGCCTGGGTGAGCTGGCCTTC
CASSVNAGLGELAF
>many|TRBV14|TRBJ2-7|NA
TGTGCCAGCAGCCAAGCAACAGGCCCCTGGGGGCAGTACTTC
CASSQATGPWGQYF
>NA|TRBV5-4|TRBJ2-1|NA
TGTGCCAGCAGCTTGGATCGGGGGAGAGGATACAATGAGCAGTTCTTC
CASSLDRGRGYNEQFF
>once|TRBV5-4|TRBJ2-1|NA
TGTGCCAGCAGCATAGGGGCGGACCCGCTAGTTGGCAATGAGCAGTTCTTC
CASSIGADPLVGNEQFF
>NA|TRBV3-1/TRBV3-2|TRBJ2-7|NA
TGTGCCTGCCGCGGGGTCATCTCCTACGAGCAGTACTTC
CACRGVISYEQYF
>NA|TRBV9|TRBJ2-1|TRBD2
TGTGCCAGCAGCGTAGAAAGGTGGGGAAGCAGCGGGACCGATGAGCAGTTCTTC
CASSVERWGSSGTDEQFF
>few|TRBV18|TRBJ1-1|NA
TGTGCCAGCTCACCACAAGGAGGATGGGAAGGTGAAGCTTTCTTT
CASSPQGGWEGEAFF
>NA|TRBV5-1|TRBJ2-5|NA
TGCGCCAGCAGCTTGGGTGCGGAGACCCAGTACTTC
CASSLGAETQYF
>NA|TRBV6-2/TRBV6-3|TRBJ2-5|TRBD2
TGTGCCAGCAGTTACGCAGCGGGGGCCGCCCAAGAGACCCAGTACTTC
CASSYAAGAAQETQYF